Below, 13 T cell receptor beta chains from the same sample are listed, as sequenced in a study of early T cells in non-severe SARS-CoV-2 infection. TCRdb re-called the 5' RACE reads through MiXCR, storing one row per CDR3 protein. Of some 39,000 distinct CDR3 sequences in the sample, roughly 7% were seen once. The sequenced material came from whole blood. These receptors were obtained from an adult who was a healthcare worker with PCR-confirmed SARS-CoV-2 infection or an uninfected control (not recorded which).

V usage is TRBV29-1 and J usage is TRBJ2-5; the D gene is possibly TRBD2 (6 bases). The CDR3 spans 16 residues. The V end lost 6 bases, the J end lost 4 bases, and 24 bases lay between the germline ends. CDR1 and CDR2 from the germline V gene are SQVTM and ANQGSEA. CDR3 nucleotides: TGCAGCGTACACGGGTCCGGGAGAGGTACCAGAGAGACCCAGTACTTC. Its translation: CSVHGSGRGTRETQYF. The whole variable domain, filled in from reference TRBV29-1 and TRBJ2-5, reads SAVISQKPSRDICQRGTSLTIQCQVDSQVTMMFWYRQQPGQSLTLIATANQGSEATYESGFVIDKFPISRPNLTFSTLTVSNMSPEDSSIYLCSVHGSGRGTRETQYFGPGTRLLVL.

V and J are TRBV29-1 and TRBJ2-5; D remains unclear. Germline values: CDR1 SQVTM, CDR2 ANQGSEA. The ends were cut back, 3 bases at V and 4 bases at J, with 9 bases in the middle. The CDR3 extends over 12 amino acids. CDR3 amino acids: CSVEFELETQYF. In nucleotides, the CDR3 is TGCAGCGTTGAGTTTGAGTTAGAGACCCAGTACTTC.

This clonotype was observed at least ten times. The chain employs TRBV5-1 and TRBJ2-5; possibly TRBD2 for D (6 bases). Looked up from germline, CDR1 is SGHRS and CDR2 is YFSETQ. Trimming removed 0 bases from V and 3 bases from J, with 9 bases in between. This CDR3 spans 14 amino acids. The CDR3 here is CASSLVAAEETQYF. CDR3 sequence (DNA): TGCGCCAGCAGCTTGGTAGCGGCGGAAGAGACCCAGTACTTC.

In this sample, this clonotype turned up a few times. This chain's CDR3 is CASSWGASGGTDTQYF. CDR3 DNA sequence: TGTGCCAGCAGCTGGGGAGCTAGCGGGGGCACAGATACGCAGTATTTT. This chain links TRBV13 with TRBJ2-3; 9 bases match TRBD2. This CDR3 spans 16 amino acids. Per germline, CDR1 PRHDT and CDR2 FYEKMQ (reference sequence). Unmatched junction bases numbered 6, after V lost 4 bases and J lost 1 base.

This clonotype appeared a few times. The V and J genes are TRBV7-6 and TRBJ2-2; a weak D match, TRBD1 (6 bases). Germline V gives CDR1 SGHVS, CDR2 FNYEAQ. Trimming left V 1 base short and J 4 bases short, with 16 bases between. This CDR3 region has 17 residues. The CDR3 protein is CASSLEIRDIITGELFF. In nucleotides, the CDR3 is TGTGCCAGCAGCTTAGAGATCCGGGACATAATCACCGGGGAGCTGTTTTTT.

This clonotype was recorded many times. V gene TRBV20-1 combines with J gene TRBJ2-3; 8 bases line up with TRBD2. The germline gives CDR1 DFQATT, CDR2 SNEGSKA (reference sequence). There are 15 residues in the CDR3. Losses at the gene ends were 0 bases for V and 2 bases for J; bases not matched to a gene: 4. In DNA, the CDR3 is TGCAGTGCTAGAGAACGGGGGGGGCCCACAGATACGCAGTATTTT. It is translated as CSARERGGPTDTQYF.

This clonotype was found many times. V gene TRBV5-1 combines with J gene TRBJ1-1; TRBD1 matches at 7 bases. The germline V gene encodes CDR1 SGHRS and CDR2 YFSETQ. CDR3 length: 15 residues. Trimming took 2 bases from V and 0 from J; bases not matched to a gene: 4. The CDR3 protein is CASSFTGTVNTEAFF. DNA for the CDR3: TGCGCCAGCAGCTTCACCGGGACAGTGAACACTGAAGCTTTCTTT. Full variable domain (remainder filled in from reference TRBV5-1 and TRBJ1-1): KAGVTQTPRYLIKTRGQQVTLSCSPISGHRSVSWYQQTPGQGLQFLFEYFSETQRNKGNFPGRFSGRQFSNSRSEMNVSTLELGDSALYLCASSFTGTVNTEAFFGQGTRLTVV.

This clonotype was observed at least ten times. The chain uses TRBV10-3 and TRBJ2-2, with a weak D call TRBD1 (6 bases). The CDR3 loop spans 16 amino acids. Germline V CDR1 and CDR2: ENHRY, SYGVKD. The V end was cut by 3 bases, the J end by 5 bases, with 16 bases between. CDR3: CAISDHGGTKTGELFF. CDR3 bases: TGTGCCATCAGTGATCATGGTGGGACAAAAACCGGGGAGCTGTTTTTT.

This clonotype was seen a handful of times. The V and J genes are TRBV29-1 and TRBJ2-1; D could derive from TRBD1 or TRBD2 (5 bases each). This CDR3 spans 12 amino acids. Germline V gene data show CDR1 as SQVTM and CDR2 as ANQGSEA. Between the trimmed V and J ends, which lost 6 bases and 7 bases, there was a span of 13 bases. The CDR3, as DNA: TGCAGCGTCCTTCGGGGACGAAATGAGCAGTTCTTC. This translates into CSVLRGRNEQFF.

This clonotype was counted ten times or more. This rearrangement joins TRBV5-1 to TRBJ2-5; 7 bases are shared with TRBD1. The V gene end was trimmed by 2 bases and the J gene end by 3 bases; junction bases not matched to a gene: 4. This CDR3 contains 14 residues. CDR1 and CDR2 (germline): SGHRS, YFSETQ. The CDR3 sequence is CASSFSQGKETQYF. In DNA, the CDR3 is TGCGCCAGCAGCTTTTCACAGGGGAAAGAGACCCAGTACTTC.

This clonotype was seen a handful of times. CDR3 residues: CASSLNGQGAGDTQYF. The CDR3 DNA is TGTGCCAGCAGCTTAAATGGACAGGGGGCTGGAGATACGCAGTATTTT. V is TRBV7-9 and J is TRBJ2-3, with 11 bases lining up with TRBD1. The CDR3 length is 16 residues. Trimming at V came to 2 bases and at J to 5 bases, leaving 6 bases not matched to a gene. The germline CDR1 and CDR2 sequences are SEHNR and FQNEAQ (reference sequence). Together with reference TRBV7-9 and TRBJ2-3, the CDR3 gives the full variable domain: DTGVSQNPRHKITKRGQNVTFRCDPISEHNRLYWYRQTLGQGPEFLTYFQNEAQLEKSRLLSDRFSAERPKGSFSTLEIQRTEQGDSAMYLCASSLNGQGAGDTQYFGPGTRLTVL.

V and J are TRBV12-3 or TRBV12-4 and TRBJ2-5; D may be TRBD2 (5 bases). This CDR3 comprises 13 residues. Trimming took 2 bases from V and 4 from J, leaving 8 bases between them. CDR3 amino acids: CASSLSGVETQYF. CDR3 nucleotide sequence: TGTGCCAGCAGTTTATCCGGGGTAGAGACCCAGTACTTC.

The rearrangement joins TRBV5-3 to TRBJ2-5; TRBD2 is a possible D gene (7 bases). TRBV5-3 is an open reading frame, and its role is uncertain. This CDR3 contains 19 residues. V lost 1 base to trimming and J lost 4 bases, with 26 bases between them. The CDR3 coding sequence is TGTGCCAGAAGCTTGTTCCCCGCGACTAGCCCTGGGGGGCGAGAGACCCAGTACTTC. Residues: CARSLFPATSPGGRETQYF.